One T cell receptor beta chain is described in this entry. The antigen remains unidentified. This specimen comes from a study of T-cell memory formation after mild COVID-19. Per germline, CDR1 LNHNV and CDR2 YYDKDF (reference sequence). With 0 bases removed from V and 5 bases from J, the gap between germline ends came to 2 bases. This CDR3 contains 12 residues. Constant-segment primers and 5'RACE yielded cDNA libraries for TCR alpha and TCR beta, each carrying sample barcodes and UMIs. TCRdb fed the 5' RACE reads into MiXCR, producing one record per CDR3 protein. Counted here are fewer than 200,000 distinct CDR3 sequences, approximately 13% occurring once; the ten biggest clones make up 2.5% to 3.5%. Study findings and constraints: The authors did not confirm SARS-CoV-2 specificity of second-wave clones peaking day 37. Pre-infection memory already had some responding clones, implying cross-reactive memory joined.

This chain uses TRBV15 with TRBJ1-5, with no clear D. This clonotype was obtained from a man between 18 and 35 years old who had mild COVID-19 (a few samples of this study predate the infection). Cell type and time point are not known. The material sequenced was PBMCs or a T cell subset sorted from them (not recorded which). DNA of the CDR3: TGTGCCACCAGCAGAGACGATCAGCCCCAGCATTTT. It translates to CATSRDDQPQHF.